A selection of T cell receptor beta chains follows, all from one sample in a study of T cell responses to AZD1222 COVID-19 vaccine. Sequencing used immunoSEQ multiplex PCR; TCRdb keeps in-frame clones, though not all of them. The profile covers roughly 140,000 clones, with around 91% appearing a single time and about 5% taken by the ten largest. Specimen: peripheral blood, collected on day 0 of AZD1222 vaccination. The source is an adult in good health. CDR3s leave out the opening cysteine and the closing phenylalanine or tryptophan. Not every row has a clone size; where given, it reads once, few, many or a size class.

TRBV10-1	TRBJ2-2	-	ASSRTSGTVWTGELF
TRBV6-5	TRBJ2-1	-	ASSYSRSIEQF
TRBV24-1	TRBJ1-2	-	ATSDGGPNYGYT
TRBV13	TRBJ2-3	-	ASTLQGIRTDTQY
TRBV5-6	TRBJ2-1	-	ASSLTGTTYNEQF
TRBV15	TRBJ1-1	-	ACSLGGADTEAF
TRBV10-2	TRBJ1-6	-	ASSGQGANSPLH
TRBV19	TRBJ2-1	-	ASSAGLAAYNEQF
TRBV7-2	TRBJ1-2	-	ASSLGTGVNYGYT
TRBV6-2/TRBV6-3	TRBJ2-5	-	ASSYSGLAGETQY
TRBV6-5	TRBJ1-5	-	ASSPDRRGQPQH
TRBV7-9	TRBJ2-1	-	ASSLGSSGNEQF
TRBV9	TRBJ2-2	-	ASSEREGQVGELF
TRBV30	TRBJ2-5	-	AWGTGLKETQY
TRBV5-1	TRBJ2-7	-	ASSLAGLAGTIDSYEQY
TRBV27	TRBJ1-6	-	ASSSSLDRGTYNSPLH
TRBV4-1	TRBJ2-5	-	ASSQDIGRGWETQY
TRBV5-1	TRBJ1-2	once	ASSYYQGADYGYT
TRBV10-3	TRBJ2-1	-	AIMDRQSYNEQF
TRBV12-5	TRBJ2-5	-	ASGLGNLTGGGLPLQETQY
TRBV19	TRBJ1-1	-	ASTISEEGGAF
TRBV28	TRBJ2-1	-	ASSFMYNEQF
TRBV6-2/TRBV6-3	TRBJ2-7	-	ASSFSRLYEQY
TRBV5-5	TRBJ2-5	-	ASSFSGAGETQY
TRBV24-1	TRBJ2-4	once	ATSDDRDANIQY
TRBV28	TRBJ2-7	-	ASSPGTATYEQY
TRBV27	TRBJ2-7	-	ASSVAGGIIYEQY
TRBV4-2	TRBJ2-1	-	ASSQETGGRGWGNEQF
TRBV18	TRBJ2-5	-	ASSRTSVQETQY
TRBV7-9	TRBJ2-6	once	ASSLASRGYGANVLT
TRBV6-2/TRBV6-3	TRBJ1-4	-	ASSYSTYRRGNEKLF
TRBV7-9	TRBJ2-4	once	ASSPSGGKAKNIQY
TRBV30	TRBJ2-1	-	ALQAGDEFGEQF
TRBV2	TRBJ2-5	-	ASLGPGPETQY
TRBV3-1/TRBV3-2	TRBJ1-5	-	ASSRSPGRNQPQH
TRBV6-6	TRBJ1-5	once	ASSLTGAPGNQPQH
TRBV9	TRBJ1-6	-	ASSPGTPPLH
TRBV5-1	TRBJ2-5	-	ASKEDRETQY
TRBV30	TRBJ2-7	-	AWSSGPGKY
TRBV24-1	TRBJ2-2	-	ATSEWGLNTGELF
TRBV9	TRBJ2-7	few	ASSPPARGHEQY
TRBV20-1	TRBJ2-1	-	SASKHEEQF
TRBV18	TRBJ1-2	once	ASSPRKQGLPHGYT
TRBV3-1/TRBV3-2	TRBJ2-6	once	ASSQDPDRGLGSGANVLT
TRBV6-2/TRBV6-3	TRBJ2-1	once	ASSYPLAGLSSYNEQF
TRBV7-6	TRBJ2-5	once	ASSLSPGQGEETQY
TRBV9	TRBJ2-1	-	ASSPNDGLGNEQF
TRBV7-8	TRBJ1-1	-	ASSRGQGHTEAF
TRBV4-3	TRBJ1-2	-	ASSQVLQDSYGYT
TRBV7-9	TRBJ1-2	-	ASSLPAGPYGYT
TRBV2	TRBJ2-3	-	ASSGQGRTDTQY
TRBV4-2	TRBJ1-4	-	ASSQDRGVGEKLF
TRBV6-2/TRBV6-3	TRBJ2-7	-	ASSYGGQGTGEQY
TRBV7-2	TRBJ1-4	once	ASSLVGRRTNEKLF